These 15 T cell receptor beta chains were all obtained from the same sample, sequenced in a study of T cells in Graves' hyperthyroidism and ophthalmopathy. Regions amplified from RNA transcripts were the TCR beta CDR3 regions. In the first-round RT-PCR of the TCR CDR3, the HTBI primer set was used. From the multiplex PCR reads, TCRdb called clonotypes with MiXCR, one entry per CDR3 protein. The sample carries 400,000 to 550,000 distinct CDR3 sequences, approximately 15% recorded once. Sequencing used blood. These receptors came from a woman between 18 and 29 years old with Graves' hyperthyroidism.

In this sample, this clonotype turned up many times. The rearrangement links TRBV6-8 to TRBJ1-2; D perhaps matches TRBD1 (6 bases). Trimming left V 7 bases short and J 2 bases short, with 14 bases between. CDR3 size: 14 residues. The V gene's germline CDR1 is MNHGY and CDR2 SAAAGT. CDR3 DNA sequence: TGTGCCAGCATCCCGGACAGAACGAACTATGGCTACACCTTC. Translating gives CASIPDRTNYGYTF.

The V and J genes are TRBV2 and TRBJ2-2; 10 positions match TRBD1. CDR3 length equals 15 residues. After removal of 5 bases from V and 7 bases from J, the junction contained 7 bases not matched to a gene. Germline V gene lookup returns CDR1 SNHLY and CDR2 FYNNEI. Written as DNA, the CDR3 is TGTGCCAGCAGTCTGACAGGGGGCGCGAGCGGGGAGCTGTTTTTT. It is translated as CASSLTGGASGELFF.

With regard to this clonotype: This may be a read error: a much more frequent sequence differs by one nucleotide. The final CDR3 position lacks the conserved phenylalanine or tryptophan, pointing to a likely read error. The rearrangement links TRBV3-1 to TRBJ2-6; unclear D gene. Germline V gene data show CDR1 as LGHDT and CDR2 as YNNKEL (reference sequence). The CDR3 loop spans 16 amino acids. V was pared by 1 base and J by 0 bases, with 7 bases between. The CDR3 reads CASSQALSSGANVLTL. The CDR3 DNA is TGTGCCAGCAGCCAAGCCCTATCCTCTGGGGCCAACGTCCTGACTCTC.

This clonotype showed up just a few times. The chain joins TRBV2 to TRBJ2-5; TRBD2 aligns across 12 bases. Germline-derived CDR1 and CDR2 are SNHLY and FYNNEI. The CDR3 consists of 23 residues. V trimming: 8 bases; J trimming: 0 bases; junction bases outside the gene matches: 28. CDR3: CASSPRHTSGRPHVPLYQETQYF. CDR3 in DNA: TGTGCCAGCTCACCCAGGCACACTAGCGGGAGGCCCCACGTCCCTCTGTACCAAGAGACCCAGTACTTC. The whole variable domain, filled in from reference TRBV2 and TRBJ2-5, reads EPEVTQTPSHQVTQMGQEVILRCVPISNHLYFYWYRQILGQKVEFLVSFYNNEISEKSEIFDDQFSVERPDGSNFTLKIRSTKLEDSAMYFCASSPRHTSGRPHVPLYQETQYFGPGTRLLVL.

This clonotype was seen many times. V gene TRBV29-1 combines with J gene TRBJ1-2, with D possibly TRBD1 on 5 matching bases. This CDR3 region has 10 residues. Trimming took 7 bases from V and 5 from J, leaving 8 bases between them. Germline assignment: CDR1 SQVTM and CDR2 ANQGSEA. The CDR3 DNA reads as TGCAGCGCTGGGACGTATGGCTACACCTTC. Translation gives CSAGTYGYTF.

This clonotype was detected many times. V and J are TRBV5-1 and TRBJ2-2; D unresolved. The CDR3 contains 14 residues. CDR1 is SGHRS, CDR2 YFSETQ, per germline. V was pared by 0 bases and J by 3 bases, with 6 bases between. CDR3 sequence reads: CASSLAVDTGELFF. The CDR3 DNA sequence: TGCGCCAGCAGCTTGGCCGTGGACACCGGGGAGCTGTTTTTT.

This clonotype appeared many times. J is TRBJ2-1 and V is TRBV12-3 or TRBV12-4; D gene uncertain. The V gene lost 3 bases and the J gene lost 10 bases, with 4 bases spanning the gap. CDR3 size: 10 residues. Here the CDR3 reads CASSFGEQFF. In DNA, the CDR3 is TGTGCCAGCAGTTTTGGGGAGCAGTTCTTC.

This clonotype came up many times. The gene calls are TRBV18 and TRBJ1-1; 7 positions agree with TRBD1. The germline V gene encodes CDR1 KGHSH and CDR2 LQKENI. This CDR3 has 15 amino acids. The J segment lost 5 bases and the V segment lost 2 bases, leaving 8 bases of the junction unmatched. CDR3 nucleotides: TGTGCCAGCTCACCAAGGGACAGTTGGATGACTGAAGCTTTCTTT. Translated, it gives CASSPRDSWMTEAFF.

This clonotype was found many times. The chain is built from TRBV9 and TRBJ2-6, with TRBD1 matching 10 bases. Unmatched junction bases numbered 19, after V lost 3 bases and J lost 4 bases. This CDR3 spans 21 amino acids. Per germline, CDR1 SGDLS and CDR2 YYNGEE. DNA for the CDR3: TGTGCCAGCAGCGACCGGGACAGGGGCCGCATTTCAATTGAGGGGGCCAACGTCCTGACTTTC. Its protein product is CASSDRDRGRISIEGANVLTF.

The table lists this clonotype with many counts. The gene calls are TRBV27 and TRBJ2-3; 11 bases agree with TRBD1. The germline V gene encodes CDR1 MNHEY and CDR2 SMNVEV (reference sequence). The CDR3 spans 17 residues. V shed 3 bases and J 6 bases; nucleotides not matched to a gene: 11. CDR3 in amino acids: CASSLGPRDRGMDTQYF. DNA for the CDR3: TGTGCCAGCAGTTTGGGCCCCCGGGACAGGGGGATGGATACGCAGTATTTT.

The chain is built from TRBV4-1 and TRBJ1-5; no reliable D call. V lost 0 bases to trimming and J lost 4 bases, with 16 bases between them. The CDR3 sequence is 17 residues long. Germline-derived CDR1 and CDR2 are MGHRA and YSYEKL. The CDR3 region is CASSQDRSRGLNQPQHF. CDR3 nucleotide sequence: TGCGCCAGCAGCCAAGATAGGTCCCGGGGTCTTAATCAGCCCCAGCATTTT.

This clonotype was counted at least ten times. The chain joins TRBV7-2 to TRBJ2-1; D uncertain. Germline-derived CDR1 and CDR2 are SGHTA and FQGNSA. Trimming removed 5 bases from V and 3 bases from J, with 8 bases in between. The CDR3 is 13 amino acids. The CDR3 bases are TGTGCCAGCAGCCCCAGAATCTACAATGAGCAGTTCTTC. Translation: CASSPRIYNEQFF.

V and J are TRBV3-1 and TRBJ2-3; D remains unclear. V gave up 4 bases and J gave up 2 bases, with 10 bases separating them. This CDR3 is 14 amino acids long. Germline lookup yields CDR1 LGHDT and CDR2 YNNKEL (reference sequence). The CDR3 DNA reads as TGTGCCAGCAGCCCGTCCACCGCCACAGATACGCAGTATTTT. Translating gives CASSPSTATDTQYF.

In its sample, this clonotype was seen many times. The chain couples TRBV7-3 to TRBJ2-1; possible D gene TRBD2, 6 bases. The V gene lost 0 bases and the J gene lost 0 bases, with 12 bases spanning the gap. Germline values: CDR1 SGHTA, CDR2 FQGTGA. The CDR3 loop spans 17 amino acids. Here the CDR3 reads CASSLTGLPSSYNEQFF. The CDR3 DNA is TGTGCCAGCAGCTTAACGGGACTCCCGAGCTCCTACAATGAGCAGTTCTTC.

The gene calls are TRBV6-1 and TRBJ2-1; the match to TRBD2 covers 11 bases. Germline V gives CDR1 MNHNS, CDR2 SASEGT. V trimming: 1 base; J trimming: 5 bases; junction bases outside the gene matches: 1. The CDR3 is made up of 15 amino acids. This chain's CDR3 is CASSEVAGGDNEQFF. As DNA, the CDR3 is TGTGCCAGCAGTGAAGTAGCGGGAGGGGACAATGAGCAGTTCTTC.